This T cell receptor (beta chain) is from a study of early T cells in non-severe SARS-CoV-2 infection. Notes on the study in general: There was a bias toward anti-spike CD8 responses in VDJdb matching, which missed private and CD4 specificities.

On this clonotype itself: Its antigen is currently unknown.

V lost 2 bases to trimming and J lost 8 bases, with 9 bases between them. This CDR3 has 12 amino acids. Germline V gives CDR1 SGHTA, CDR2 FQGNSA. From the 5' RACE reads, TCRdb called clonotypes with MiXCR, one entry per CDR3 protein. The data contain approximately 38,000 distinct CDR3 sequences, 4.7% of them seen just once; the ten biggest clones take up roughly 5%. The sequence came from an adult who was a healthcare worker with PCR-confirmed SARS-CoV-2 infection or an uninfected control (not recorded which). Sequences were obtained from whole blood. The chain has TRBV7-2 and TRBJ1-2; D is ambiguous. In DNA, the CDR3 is TGTGCCAGCAGCTTATCAGGTTTCGGCTACACCTTC. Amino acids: CASSLSGFGYTF.